Below are 28 T cell receptor beta chains sequenced from a single sample in a study of cytomegalovirus exposure and HLA in healthy donors. A multiplex PCR was run with 60 Vbeta primers and 13 Jbeta primers. Generated by immunoSEQ multiplex PCR, the TCRdb table keeps only in-frame clones and is missing some. The sample lists some 140,000 clones, roughly 77% seen once, with approximately 7.7% in the top ten. Sequences were obtained from PBMCs. The receptors derive from a man in his thirties or forties in good health and CMV-seropositive.

The chain couples TRBV28 to TRBJ1-1, with TRBD1 matching over 8 bases. The V gene end was trimmed by 4 bases and the J gene end by 4 bases; junction bases not matched to a gene: 11. The CDR3 totals 16 residues. Germline V gene lookup returns CDR1 MDHEN and CDR2 SYDVKM. CDR3 coding DNA: TGTGCCAGCAGTTCCAGGACAGGGAAAAAGGGCACTGAAGCTTTCTTT. It is translated as CASSSRTGKKGTEAFF.

This chain uses TRBV7-9 with TRBJ2-2; D not certain. From germline, CDR1 is SEHNR and CDR2 FQNEAQ (reference sequence). This CDR3 comprises 11 residues. V was trimmed by 10 bases and J by 3 bases, leaving 6 bases between them. The CDR3 region is CAIIYTGELFF. CDR3 in DNA: TGTGCCATTATCTACACCGGGGAGCTGTTTTTT.

The chain links TRBV7-9 to TRBJ2-5; TRBD2 agrees at 7 bases. CDR1 and CDR2 (germline): SEHNR, FQNEAQ (reference sequence). The trim removed 1 base at V and 4 bases at J, leaving 3 bases unmatched. The CDR3 has 14 residues. The CDR3 reads CASSLGGGRETQYF. The CDR3 coding sequence is TGTGCCAGCAGCTTAGGGGGCGGGAGAGAGACCCAGTACTTC.

To note about this clone: Other DNA variants within this sample encode the same CDR3. The gene calls are TRBV7-9 and TRBJ2-7; 8 bases line up with TRBD1. From germline, CDR1 is SEHNR and CDR2 FQNEAQ (reference sequence). V trimming: 1 base; J trimming: 2 bases; junction bases outside the gene matches: 7. CDR3 length: 16 amino acids. The CDR3 DNA is TGTGCCAGCAGCTTAGGAACAGGGGGACAAACCTACGAGCAGTACTTC. Amino acids: CASSLGTGGQTYEQYF.

In this sample, this clone turned up a few times. This chain uses TRBV11-2 with TRBJ2-5, with D maybe TRBD1 (6 bases). V lost 10 bases to trimming and J lost 3 bases, with 12 bases between them. CDR3 length equals 12 residues. Germline lookup yields CDR1 SGHAT and CDR2 FQNNGV. CDR3 nucleotide sequence: TGTGCCACTCTGGGGGCAGAAGAGACCCAGTACTTC. This sequence encodes CATLGAEETQYF.

This clone came up a few times. The rearrangement joins TRBV2 to TRBJ1-2; 7 bases match TRBD1. This CDR3 contains 12 residues. V lost 6 bases and J lost 8; bases outside the gene matches: 6. CDR1 and CDR2 (germline): SNHLY, FYNNEI. This chain's CDR3 is CASRPDRDGYTF. The DNA for the CDR3 is TGTGCCAGCAGACCCGACAGGGACGGCTACACCTTC.

V and J are TRBV7-8 and TRBJ2-1; 8 bases are shared with TRBD1. The CDR3 is 16 amino acids. V shed 4 bases, J shed 8 bases, and the junction held 13 bases outside the gene matches. CDR1 is SGHVS, CDR2 FQNEAQ, per germline. The CDR3 loop reads CASSSNDRGLWYEQFF. DNA of the CDR3: TGTGCCAGCAGCTCTAATGACAGGGGCCTATGGTATGAGCAGTTCTTC. Drawing the rest from reference TRBV7-8 and TRBJ2-1, the complete variable domain is GAGVSQSPRYKVAKRGQDVALRCDPISGHVSLFWYQQALGQGPEFLTYFQNEAQLDKSGLPSDRFFAERPEGSVSTLKIQRTQQEDSAVYLCASSSNDRGLWYEQFFGPGTRLTVL.

The V call is TRBV5-6, the J call TRBJ1-2; 7 bases fit TRBD1. J gave up 2 bases and V 3 bases, and 7 bases lay outside the gene matches. Germline-derived CDR1 and CDR2 are SGHDT and YYEEEE. The CDR3 covers 15 residues. The CDR3: CASSSSAGGNYGYTF. DNA for the CDR3: TGTGCCAGCAGCTCCTCGGCAGGGGGGAACTATGGCTACACCTTC.

The rearrangement joins TRBV30 to TRBJ2-7, with TRBD1 matching 8 bases. The CDR3 consists of 15 residues. V lost 5 bases to trimming and J lost 3 bases; unmatched junction nucleotides: 12. Germline assignment: CDR1 GTSNPN and CDR2 SVGIG (reference sequence). The chain's CDR3 is CAWAQTQTGVYEQYF. In DNA, the CDR3 is TGTGCCTGGGCACAAACCCAGACAGGGGTCTACGAGCAGTACTTC.

CDR3 nucleotide sequence: TGTGCCAGCAGTTCCGGGACTAGCGGATACAATGAGCAGTTCTTC. Translation gives CASSSGTSGYNEQFF. This chain uses TRBV27 with TRBJ2-1; 11 nucleotides match TRBD2. The CDR3 sequence is 15 residues long. J gave up 4 bases and V 4 bases, and 3 bases lay outside the gene matches. Germline CDR1 reads MNHEY; CDR2 reads SMNVEV (reference sequence).

The rearrangement joins TRBV7-2 to TRBJ1-1; perhaps TRBD1 as D (6 bases). Germline-derived CDR1 and CDR2 are SGHTA and FQGNSA. V lost 2 bases and J 4 bases, leaving 11 bases between the germline ends. The CDR3 has 14 amino acids. The CDR3: CASSLPQGSTEAFF. CDR3 in DNA: TGTGCCAGCAGCTTACCCCAGGGGAGCACTGAAGCTTTCTTT.

The chain recombines TRBV19 with TRBJ2-1; 9 nucleotides agree with TRBD2. Trimming removed 6 bases from V and 5 bases from J; junction bases left unmatched: 11. CDR3 length equals 16 residues. The germline gives CDR1 LNHDA, CDR2 SQIVND (reference sequence). CDR3 sequence: CASSPLLGLANNEQFF. The CDR3 region has the DNA TGTGCCAGTAGCCCTCTGTTGGGACTAGCAAACAATGAGCAGTTCTTC. Full variable domain (rest looked up from reference TRBV19 and TRBJ2-1): DGGITQSPKYLFRKEGQNVTLSCEQNLNHDAMYWYRQDPGQGLRLIYYSQIVNDFQKGDIAEGYSVSREKKESFPLTVTSAQKNPTAFYLCASSPLLGLANNEQFFGPGTRLTVL.

This clone was observed a handful of times. V gene TRBV4-3 combines with J gene TRBJ1-1; 7 bases line up with TRBD1. The CDR3 totals 14 residues. CDR1 and CDR2 (germline): LGHNA, YSLEER. The V segment lost 2 bases and the J segment 4 bases; nucleotides outside the gene matches: 4. CDR3 residues: CASSQRAGGTEAFF. In DNA form, the CDR3 reads TGCGCCAGCAGCCAACGCGCAGGGGGCACTGAAGCTTTCTTT.

The chain uses TRBV11-3 and TRBJ2-7, with 8 nucleotides matching TRBD1. This CDR3 comprises 15 residues. J was trimmed by 5 bases and V by 0 bases; bases with no gene match: 6. Germline V gene data show CDR1 as SGHNT and CDR2 as YENEEA. CDR3 bases: TGTGCCAGCAGCTTAGAAGGGACAGGACGGCACGAGCAGTACTTC. This sequence encodes CASSLEGTGRHEQYF.

The CDR3 region is CASSQSGQGNQPQHF. As DNA, the CDR3 is TGTGCCAGCAGCCAAAGCGGACAGGGCAATCAGCCCCAGCATTTT. V usage is TRBV16 and J usage is TRBJ1-5, with 7 bases matching TRBD1. This CDR3 is 15 amino acids long. The V gene's germline CDR1 is KGHSY and CDR2 FQNENV. The V gene end was trimmed by 2 bases and the J gene end by 2 bases; junction bases not matched to a gene: 3.

This clone was detected a few times. The chain is built from TRBV30 and TRBJ2-7; D call uncertain. The germline V and J ends were trimmed by 0 bases and 6 bases, with 15 bases remaining between them. The germline gives CDR1 GTSNPN, CDR2 SVGIG (reference sequence). The CDR3 has 14 residues. CDR3 region: CAWSVLIGHPEQYF. DNA of the CDR3: TGTGCCTGGAGTGTATTGATCGGTCATCCCGAGCAGTACTTC.

The chain links TRBV2 to TRBJ2-7; D is unresolved. This CDR3 spans 14 amino acids. V gave up 4 bases and J gave up 3 bases, with 13 bases separating them. Germline CDR1 is SNHLY and CDR2 is FYNNEI. CDR3 protein: CASSVGPDLYEQYF. DNA for the CDR3: TGTGCCAGCAGTGTGGGCCCCGACCTCTACGAGCAGTACTTC.

This clone was counted a single time. The J gene is TRBJ1-5, the V gene TRBV28; tentative D call: TRBD1 (6 bases). CDR3 length: 13 residues. CDR1 is MDHEN, CDR2 SYDVKM, per germline. Trimming took off 7 bases at V and 7 bases at J, with 14 bases between the two ends. The CDR3 protein is CASTVGTKQPQHF. CDR3 bases: TGTGCCAGCACCGTGGGGACAAAACAGCCCCAGCATTTT.

In DNA, the CDR3 is TGTGCCAGTAGTGCTCGAGGCGGGAAGAGGGACATTCAGTACTTC. It is translated as CASSARGGKRDIQYF. V is TRBV19 and J is TRBJ2-4, with a possible D match to TRBD2 (6 bases). Germline V gives CDR1 LNHDA, CDR2 SQIVND (reference sequence). There are 15 residues in the CDR3. The V and J ends lost 5 bases and 8 bases respectively, with 19 bases between them.

The chain carries TRBV10-2 and TRBJ2-7; 7 nucleotides line up with TRBD2. V shed 8 bases and J 4 bases; nucleotides not matched to a gene: 8. Germline V gives CDR1 WSHSY, CDR2 SAAADI. The CDR3 has 13 amino acids. CDR3 region: CASGGGRQYEQYF. The CDR3 DNA is TGCGCCAGCGGGGGGGGACGGCAATACGAGCAGTACTTC.

The chain couples TRBV5-1 to TRBJ1-1; D may be TRBD1 (5 bases). Germline V gives CDR1 SGHRS, CDR2 YFSETQ. This CDR3 comprises 18 residues. V shed 0 bases and J shed 0 bases, with 18 bases lying between them. CDR3 residues: CASSLAGQGLGLNTEAFF. CDR3 nucleotides: TGCGCCAGCAGCTTGGCCGGCCAGGGTTTGGGCCTGAACACTGAAGCTTTCTTT.

There are a few counts of this clone. The chain has TRBV13 and TRBJ1-2; 9 bases map to TRBD1. CDR3 length: 14 residues. The germline V gene encodes CDR1 PRHDT and CDR2 FYEKMQ (reference sequence). V dropped 5 bases and J dropped 4; count of bases not matched to a gene: 5. The CDR3 bases are TGTGCCAGCAGCCCGGGACAGGGAGGCTATGGCTACACCTTC. Translating it yields CASSPGQGGYGYTF. The variable domain in full, with the rest retrieved from reference TRBV13 and TRBJ1-2, is AAGVIQSPRHLIKEKRETATLKCYPIPRHDTVYWYQQGPGQDPQFLISFYEKMQSDKGSIPDRFSAQQFSDYHSELNMSSLELGDSALYFCASSPGQGGYGYTFGSGTRLTVV.

The chain couples TRBV7-2 to TRBJ2-1, with 8 bases fitting TRBD2. There are 15 residues in the CDR3. After removal of 1 base from V and 10 bases from J, the junction contained 9 bases not matched to a gene. Germline CDR1 SGHTA, CDR2 FQGNSA. As DNA, the CDR3 is TGTGCCAGCAGCTTAGACGGGGGGGCCAGGAAGGAGCAGTTCTTC. It translates to CASSLDGGARKEQFF.

The rearrangement joins TRBV7-3 to TRBJ2-1; a possible D gene is TRBD2 (6 bases). V was trimmed by 5 bases and J by 5 bases, leaving 10 bases between them. The CDR3 runs to 13 residues. CDR1 is SGHTA, CDR2 FQGTGA, per germline. CDR3 sequence reads: CASSPGLNNEQFF. The CDR3 DNA is TGTGCCAGCAGCCCGGGACTCAACAATGAGCAGTTCTTC.

This clone was recorded a few times. The rearrangement joins TRBV4-1 to TRBJ2-3; weak D call: TRBD1 (6 bases). This CDR3 is 16 amino acids long. Germline CDR1 is MGHRA and CDR2 is YSYEKL. Trimming removed 2 bases at V and 6 bases at J, with 18 bases between. The CDR3 DNA is TGCGCCAGCAGCCAACCAGTCAGGGGCCCGCGGGATACGCAGTATTTT. It translates to CASSQPVRGPRDTQYF.

The chain links TRBV27 to TRBJ2-5; 9 bases fit TRBD2. The V segment lost 5 bases and the J segment 4 bases; nucleotides outside the gene matches: 11. Germline V lookup: CDR1 MNHEY, CDR2 SMNVEV (reference sequence). The CDR3 covers 16 residues. The CDR3: CASSPPSGGRRETQYF. The CDR3 DNA sequence: TGTGCCAGCAGTCCCCCCAGCGGGGGGCGTCGAGAGACCCAGTACTTC.

V gene TRBV6-1 combines with J gene TRBJ2-7; 8 bases are a match to TRBD2. The CDR3 length is 14 residues. Germline V gene lookup returns CDR1 MNHNS and CDR2 SASEGT. With 4 bases clipped from V and 4 bases from J, the junction kept 6 bases outside the gene matches. The CDR3 DNA sequence: TGTGCCAGCAGTGTAGGTCCGGGAGGGTACGAGCAGTACTTC. Its protein product is CASSVGPGGYEQYF.

This clone was detected a few times. Distinct nucleotide sequences in the sample also encode this CDR3. The chain has TRBV27 and TRBJ2-7, with D possibly TRBD2 on 5 matching bases. The V and J ends lost 0 bases and 3 bases respectively, with 6 bases between them. Germline values: CDR1 MNHEY, CDR2 SMNVEV (reference sequence). The CDR3 spans 13 residues. CDR3 sequence reads: CASSLSGLYEQYF. CDR3 coding DNA: TGTGCCAGCAGTTTATCTGGACTCTACGAGCAGTACTTC.